This T cell receptor (beta chain) appears in the sequencing data of a study of response to subunit inactivated influenza vaccine. Study outcomes and limitations: The authors proposed limited new T cell recruitment per seasonal influenza vaccination.

The CDR3 has 15 residues. Trimming removed 4 bases from V and 0 bases from J, with 8 bases in between. The germline gives CDR1 SGHRS, CDR2 YFSETQ. TCRdb re-analysed the RT-PCR reads in MiXCR, keeping a single row per CDR3 protein. In the table there are about 620,000 distinct CDR3 sequences, approximately 12% of which are singletons. This clonotype was picked up a small number of times. Its antigen is still unknown. This specimen consisted of PBMCs from blood, obtained on the day of vaccination. The source of this sequence is a man aged 45-65 years who received an inactivated influenza vaccine. This sequence joins TRBV5-1 and TRBJ2-6; no reliable D call. The CDR3 DNA reads as TGCGCCAGCAGCCCGCCCGGCTCTGGGGCCAACGTCCTGACTTTC. The encoded protein is CASSPPGSGANVLTF.